Shown below are 6 T cell receptor beta chains from a single sample sequenced in a study of tumor and adjacent non-tumor tissue in lung cancer. RNA was extracted from bulk tissue without any cell sorting. Distant lung tissue was collected more than 3 cm away from the tumor edge. TCRbeta libraries were built with three rounds of nested PCR, modified from ARM-PCR. TCRdb re-called the multiplex PCR reads with MiXCR, one entry per CDR3 protein. There are about 100,000 distinct CDR3 sequences in the sample; approximately 60% occur only once, and roughly a fifth lies in the top ten. The sequenced material came from distant non-tumor lung tissue. These receptors were obtained from a man aged 30 to 45 with non-small cell lung cancer.

As to this clonotype: A much more abundant neighbour one base away suggests this may be a read error. The chain joins TRBV20-1 to TRBJ1-1; 8 positions agree with TRBD1. CDR3 length: 14 residues. CDR1 DFQATT and CDR2 SNEGSKA come from the germline V gene (reference sequence). CDR3 nucleotide sequence: TGCGGTGCCCTTGATACAGGGGGGAACACTGAAGCTTTCTTT. Its protein is CGALDTGGNTEAFF.

Comments on this clonotype: A much larger clone is a single base away; this may be a read error. The chain carries TRBV20-1 and TRBJ2-7; 11 bases agree with TRBD1. This CDR3 comprises 15 residues. The V and J ends lost 4 bases and 4 bases, in that order; junction bases with no gene match: 9. Germline V gene data show CDR1 as DFQATT and CDR2 as SNEGSKA (reference sequence). The CDR3 DNA sequence: TGCAGTGCTAACGGGACAGGGGGTTATCTTTACGAGCAGTACTTC. Protein product: CSANGTGGYLYEQYF.

As to this clonotype: At one of its ends the junction is not consistent with the germline gene, which may arise from a read error. The rearrangement joins TRBV12-3 or TRBV12-4 to TRBJ2-1; the D is unclear. The CDR3 contains 13 residues. CDR3 sequence (DNA): TGTGCCAGCAGCTCCCATACGGGCAATGGGCAGTTCTTC. Translation gives CASSSHTGNGQFF.

Worth noting for this clonotype: A junction end diverges from the germline sequence, so it may reflect a read error. This rearrangement joins TRBV11-3 to TRBJ2-3; 7 bases match TRBD2. Per germline, CDR1 SGHNT and CDR2 YENEEA. The CDR3 length is 19 residues. In DNA form, the CDR3 reads TGTGCCAGCAGCTTAGGAGTTGCGGGAGCGATATCCAGCACAGCTACGCAGTATTTT. Translating it yields CASSLGVAGAISSTATQYF.

The chain's CDR3 is CASSPLRRGGTDTQYF. The CDR3 DNA reads as TGTGCCAGCAGTCCGCTACGACGGGGGGGCACAGATACGCAGTATTTT. The rearrangement joins TRBV12-3 or TRBV12-4 to TRBJ2-3; the match to TRBD2 covers 7 bases. The CDR3 length is 16 residues. J lost 1 base, V lost 5 bases, and 9 bases had no gene match.

With respect to this clonotype: The final CDR3 position lacks the conserved phenylalanine or tryptophan, pointing to a likely read error. This sequence joins TRBV11-2 and TRBJ2-1; the D gene is possibly TRBD2 (5 bases). V dropped 8 bases and J dropped 10 bases, with 21 bases sitting between them. Germline V lookup: CDR1 SGHAT, CDR2 FQNNGV. The CDR3 consists of 14 residues. CDR3: CASCSPGSSKEQFI. DNA for the CDR3: TGTGCCAGCTGCTCCCCGGGAAGTAGCAAAGAGCAGTTCATC.